Listed below are T cell receptor beta chains from one sample, sequenced in a study of shared clonotypes between healthy human individuals. Assay used: immunoSEQ multiplex PCR; TCRdb lists only in-frame clones, some missing. Of 450,000 to 650,000 clones in the sample, about 80% were seen once. Sequenced: PBMCs. These receptors were obtained from a woman in her thirties or forties in good health. Some clones in this sample may be carry-over from other donors' samples. Each CDR3 is given with its conserved first and last residue. The D gene is left open where the match is weak. Rows may omit the clone size; those that give it use once, few, many or a size class.

V gene	clone size	D gene	J gene	CDR3 protein
TRBV19	.	TRBD2	TRBJ2-3	CASTAGVSSDTQYF
TRBV2	.	TRBD2	TRBJ2-7	CASSVAGLAEYEQYF
TRBV6-4	many	.	TRBJ2-6	CASSDTSGANVLTF
TRBV20-1	.	TRBD2	TRBJ2-7	CSADTSGVEYF
TRBV19	.	TRBD2	TRBJ2-3	CASSIVVASGRPDTQYF
TRBV10-1	.	TRBD2	TRBJ2-4	CASSEAREGNIQYF
TRBV4-1	.	TRBD2	TRBJ2-7	CASSQEIAGLYEQYF
TRBV29-1	many	TRBD2	TRBJ2-3	CSVEWLAGGHGTDTQYF
TRBV7-3	few	TRBD2	TRBJ2-1	CASSPTGGLAGVSNEQFF
TRBV7-2	.	TRBD2	TRBJ2-3	CASSFSSGRVTDTQYF
TRBV15	once	TRBD1	TRBJ2-3	CATSRDMGQSTDTQYF
TRBV28	.	TRBD2	TRBJ2-7	CASSSPSVGAGGYEQYF
TRBV7-9	.	.	TRBJ2-7	CASSLGTLSSYEQYF
TRBV28	.	TRBD1	TRBJ1-2	CASSLPTGGEGYTF
TRBV27	.	TRBD2	TRBJ2-2	CASSRLAGGNTGELFF
TRBV7-2	.	.	TRBJ1-5	CASSLVAGANQPQHF
TRBV5-5	.	.	TRBJ2-7	CASSLLLVRSSYEQYF
TRBV4-1	.	TRBD2	TRBJ2-7	CASSQESSGRSYEQYF
TRBV4-2	many	.	TRBJ2-7	CASSQDLLSNEQYF
TRBV19	few	TRBD2	TRBJ2-1	CATRDGGGPGEQFF
TRBV6-1	.	.	TRBJ2-4	CASSERVTVRVVAYF
TRBV28	.	TRBD1	TRBJ1-2	CASSLSDRGNYGYTF
TRBV4-1	.	.	TRBJ1-2	CASSHGTVPGYGYTF